This TCR delta chain was captured in a study of Vδ1+ human thymocytes listed by TCRdb under 2018. For context, the study as a whole: As a data resource, the study described the mRNA-level TRG and TRD CDR3 repertoires of highly purified Vdelta1+ thymocytes obtained from young children. Earlier work had validated the multiplex-based CDR3 amplicon strategy against 5'RACE-based methods for generating CDR3 amplicons. Broader findings and caveats from the paper: Because no clustering by age or sex was observed, donors were not stratified by these variables in the analyses. In contrast to oligoclonal peripheral blood repertoires, thymic TRG and TRD repertoires appeared to be highly polyclonal with Gaussian CDR3 length distributions. The use of highly purified populations and single-cell validation was advised by the authors, since misinterpretation of bulk repertoire data could be caused by unexpected Vdelta2 sequences. About 20% of thymic TRD sequences were found to be Vdelta2 (and few were Vdelta3) despite high sort purity, in contrast to peripheral blood Vdelta1+ controls. Numerous TRG clonotypes were shared among donors (up to about 7x10^3), while TRD repertoires were essentially private (a maximum of roughly 100 shared).

CDR3 length: 23 amino acids, cysteine to phenylalanine. Only the CDR3 part of the read is kept: 69 bases, read in frame from the first base. For CDR1 and CDR2, the germline V gene lists TSWWSYY and QGS. V and J are trimmed by 1 base and 4 bases, and the gene matches miss 30 bases of the junction. Thymic samples were depleted of alphabeta T cells, then CD3+ TCRVdelta1+ TCRVdelta2- thymocytes were FACS-sorted. The purity of the sorted Vdelta1+ thymocytes was between 98% and 99.6%. Thymic specimens were obtained from fewer than ten paediatric patients, aged from about 5 days to 17 months, who were undergoing corrective cardiac surgery. The thymic tissue was dispersed, and mononuclear cells were isolated using a Histopaque-1077 density gradient. The staining antibodies were anti-TCRVdelta1 clone TS8.2, anti-TCRVdelta2 clone B6, anti-CD3 clone HIT3a and anti-TCRalphabeta clone IP26. This clone was observed a handful of times. There is no known antigen for this receptor. Within one base of it there is no much larger clone, and no base qualities were kept.

RNA was isolated using the RNeasy mini kit, and reverse transcription was performed with Superscript III. CDR3 amplicons were generated by multiplex PCR with pooled V-gene forward primers and a constant-region reverse primer carrying Illumina adaptor overhangs. After gel purification, the amplicons were indexed with Nextera index primers during around 8 additional PCR cycles and then purified using AMPure XP beads. The libraries were sequenced on an Illumina MiSeq using paired-end 250 bp reads, dual indexing and an approximately 22% PhiX spike-in. As for the authors' bioinformatics: Read quality was checked with FastQC, and TRG read pairs were merged using ea-utils fastq-join. IMGT/HighV-QUEST was used to annotate sequences, retaining only productive sequences with an unambiguous V-gene assignment, and each clonotype was defined by an identical CDR3 sequence. For downstream analysis, VDJtools 1.1.1, tcR 2.2.3, Treemap and vegan Shannon diversity in R 3.4.4 were used. With CATT, TCRdb called clones again from the public reads; duplicate DNA rows were later joined. TCRdb's processing, not the study's, gives the V and J calls here. The sample table records about 55,000 delta-chain clones; approximately 15% of these occur just once. 0.5% of the sample rests with the top ten.

This TCR came from a boy under two years old who had congenital heart surgery. Sequences were obtained from Vdelta1+ gamma-delta thymocytes from the thymus. The sample's cell subset or site, from its label and the paper: FACS-sorted CD3+ TCRalphabeta- TCRVdelta1+ TCRVdelta2- thymocytes. The sequence links TRDV1 to TRDJ1, with 7 junctional bases fitting TRDD3. CDR3 loop: CALGEPKASRRTDGTRGYDKLIF. DNA sequence: TGTGCTCTTGGGGAACCTAAGGCTTCCCGACGTACCGACGGTACTAGGGGATACGATAAACTCATCTTT.